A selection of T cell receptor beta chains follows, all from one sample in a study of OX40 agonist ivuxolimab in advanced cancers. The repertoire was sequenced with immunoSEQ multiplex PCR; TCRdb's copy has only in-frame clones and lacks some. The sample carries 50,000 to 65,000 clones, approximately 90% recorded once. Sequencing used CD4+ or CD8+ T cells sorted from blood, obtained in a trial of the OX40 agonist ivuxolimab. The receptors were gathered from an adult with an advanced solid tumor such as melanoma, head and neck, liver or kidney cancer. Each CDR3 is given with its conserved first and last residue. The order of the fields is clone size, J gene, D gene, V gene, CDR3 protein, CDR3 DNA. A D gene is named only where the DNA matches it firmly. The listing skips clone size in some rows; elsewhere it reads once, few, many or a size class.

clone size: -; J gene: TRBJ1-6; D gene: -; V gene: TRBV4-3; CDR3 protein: CASSLRLKRDSHSPLHF; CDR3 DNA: TGCGCCAGCAGCTTACGATTGAAGCGGGATTCTCATTCACCCCTCCACTTT
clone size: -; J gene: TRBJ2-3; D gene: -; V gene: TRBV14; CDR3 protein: CASSRALGYPFTDTQYF; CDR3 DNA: TGTGCCAGCAGCCGAGCGTTAGGATACCCTTTCACAGATACGCAGTATTTT
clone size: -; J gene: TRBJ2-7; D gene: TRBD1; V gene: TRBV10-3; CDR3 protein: CAISESRTGSNYEQYF; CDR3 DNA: TGTGCCATCAGTGAGTCCAGGACAGGGAGCAACTACGAGCAGTACTTC
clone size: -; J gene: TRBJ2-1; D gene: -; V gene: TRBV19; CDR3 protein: CASSLSSYNEQFF; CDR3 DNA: TGTGCCAGTAGCCTATCTTCCTACAATGAGCAGTTCTTC
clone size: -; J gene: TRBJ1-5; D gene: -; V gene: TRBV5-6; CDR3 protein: CASSLVYSNQPQHF; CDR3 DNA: TGTGCCAGCAGCTTGGTGTATAGCAATCAGCCCCAGCATTTT
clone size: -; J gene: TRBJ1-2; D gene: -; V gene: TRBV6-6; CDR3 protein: CASSYSGGGYTF; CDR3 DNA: TGTGCCAGCAGTTACTCGGGGGGAGGCTACACCTTC
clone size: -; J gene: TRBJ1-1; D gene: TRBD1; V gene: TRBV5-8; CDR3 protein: CASSLEGASTEAFF; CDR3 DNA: TGTGCCAGCAGCTTGGAGGGGGCTTCGACTGAAGCTTTCTTT
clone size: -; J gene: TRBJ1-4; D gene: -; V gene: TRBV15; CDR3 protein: CATSRDIGDRHQAKDNEKLFF; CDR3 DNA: TGTGCCACCAGCAGAGATATTGGGGACCGACACCAGGCGAAGGATAATGAAAAACTGTTTTTT
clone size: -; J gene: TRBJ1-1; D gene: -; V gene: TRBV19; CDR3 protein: CASSIGAANTEAFF; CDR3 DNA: TGTGCCAGTAGTATAGGAGCGGCGAACACTGAAGCTTTCTTT
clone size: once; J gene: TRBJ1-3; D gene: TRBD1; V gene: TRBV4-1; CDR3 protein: CASSLMSTGVFGNTIYF; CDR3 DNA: TGCGCCAGCAGCCTTATGAGTACAGGGGTCTTTGGAAACACCATATATTTT
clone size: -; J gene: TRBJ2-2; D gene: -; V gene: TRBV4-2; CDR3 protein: CASSPPGGTGSLPNTGELFF; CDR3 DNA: TGTGCCAGCAGCCCTCCGGGGGGGACAGGGAGTTTGCCAAACACCGGGGAGCTGTTTTTT
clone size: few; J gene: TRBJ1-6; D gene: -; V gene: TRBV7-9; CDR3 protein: CASSLVREVDSPLHF; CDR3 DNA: TGTGCCAGCAGCTTAGTGAGGGAGGTCGATTCACCCCTCCACTTT
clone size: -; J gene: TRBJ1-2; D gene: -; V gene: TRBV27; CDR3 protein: CASSAKGGLSYGYTF; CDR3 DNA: TGTGCCAGCAGTGCCAAAGGGGGGCTAAGCTATGGCTACACCTTC
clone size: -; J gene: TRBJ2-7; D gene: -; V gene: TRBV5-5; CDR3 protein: CASSYAGYEQYF; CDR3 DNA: TGTGCCAGCAGCTACGCCGGCTACGAGCAGTACTTC
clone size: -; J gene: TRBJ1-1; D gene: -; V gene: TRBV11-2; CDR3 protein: CASSLGVELTPMNTEAFF; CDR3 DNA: TGTGCCAGCAGCTTAGGGGTTGAGCTGACCCCCATGAACACTGAAGCTTTCTTT
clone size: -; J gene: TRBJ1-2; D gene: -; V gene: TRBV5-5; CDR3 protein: CASSLEPDYGYTF; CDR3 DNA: TGTGCCAGCAGCTTGGAGCCGGACTATGGCTACACCTTC
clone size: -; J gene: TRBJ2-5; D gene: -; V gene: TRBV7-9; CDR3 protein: CASSSPLGLQETQYF; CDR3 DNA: TGTGCCAGCAGCTCGCCACTAGGCCTACAAGAGACCCAGTACTTC
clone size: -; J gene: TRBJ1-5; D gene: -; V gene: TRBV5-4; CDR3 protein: CASSLFGGPGQPQHF; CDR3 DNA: TGTGCCAGCAGCTTGTTTGGGGGCCCAGGTCAGCCCCAGCATTTT
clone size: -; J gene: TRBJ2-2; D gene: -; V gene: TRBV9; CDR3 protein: CASSVAKGNTGELFF; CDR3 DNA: TGTGCCAGCAGCGTAGCCAAGGGGAACACCGGGGAGCTGTTTTTT
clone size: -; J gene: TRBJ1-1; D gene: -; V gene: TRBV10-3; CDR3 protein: CAISESNGPRGTEAFF; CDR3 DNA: TGTGCCATCAGTGAGTCGAACGGCCCCCGGGGCACTGAAGCTTTCTTT
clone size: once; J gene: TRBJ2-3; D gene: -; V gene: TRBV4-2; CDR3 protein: CASSLEGAGSTDTQYF; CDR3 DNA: TGTGCCAGCAGCCTCGAAGGGGCGGGTAGCACAGATACGCAGTATTTT
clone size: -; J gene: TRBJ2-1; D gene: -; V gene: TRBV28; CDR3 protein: CASSYRNNEQFF; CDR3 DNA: TGTGCCAGCAGTTATAGGAATAATGAGCAGTTCTTC
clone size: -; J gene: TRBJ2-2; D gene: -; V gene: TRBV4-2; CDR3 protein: CASSQDRLTTGELFF; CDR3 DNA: TGTGCCAGCAGCCAAGACCGCCTTACCACCGGGGAGCTGTTTTTT
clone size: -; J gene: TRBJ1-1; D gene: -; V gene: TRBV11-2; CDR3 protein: CASSLELGWNTEAFF; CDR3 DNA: TGTGCCAGCAGCTTAGAACTGGGTTGGAACACTGAAGCTTTCTTT
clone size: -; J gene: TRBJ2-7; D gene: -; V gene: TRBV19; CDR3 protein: CASSIDGTQGAYEQYF; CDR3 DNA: TGTGCCAGTAGTATAGATGGGACCCAGGGAGCCTACGAGCAGTACTTC
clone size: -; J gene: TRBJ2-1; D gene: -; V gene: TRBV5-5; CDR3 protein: CASSLDEYSPYNEQFF; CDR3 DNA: TGTGCCAGCAGCTTGGACGAATACAGCCCCTACAATGAGCAGTTCTTC
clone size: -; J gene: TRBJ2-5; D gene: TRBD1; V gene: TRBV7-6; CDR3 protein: CASSVRTGEETQYF; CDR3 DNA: TGTGCCAGCAGCGTTCGTACAGGGGAAGAGACCCAGTACTTC
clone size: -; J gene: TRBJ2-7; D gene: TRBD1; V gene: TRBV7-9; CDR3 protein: CASSFGTGYEQYF; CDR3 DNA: TGTGCCAGCAGCTTTGGGACAGGCTACGAGCAGTACTTC
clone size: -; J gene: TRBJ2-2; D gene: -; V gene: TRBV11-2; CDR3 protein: CASSWYRVGGELFF; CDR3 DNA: TGTGCCAGCAGCTGGTACAGGGTTGGCGGGGAGCTGTTTTTT
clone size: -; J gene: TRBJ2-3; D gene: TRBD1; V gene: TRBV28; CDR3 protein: CASSWTGALEDTQYF; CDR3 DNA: TGTGCCAGCAGTTGGACAGGGGCTCTGGAAGATACGCAGTATTTT
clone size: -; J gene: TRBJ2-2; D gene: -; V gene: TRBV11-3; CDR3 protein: CASSLQRGELFF; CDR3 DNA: TGTGCCAGCAGCTTACAAAGGGGGGAGCTGTTTTTT
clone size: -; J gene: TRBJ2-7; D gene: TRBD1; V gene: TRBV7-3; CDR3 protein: CASSMGQGSHYEQYF; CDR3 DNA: TGTGCCAGCAGCATGGGACAGGGAAGTCACTACGAGCAGTACTTC
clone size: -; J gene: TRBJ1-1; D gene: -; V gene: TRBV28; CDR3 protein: CASSFAGVNTEAFF; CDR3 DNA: TGTGCCAGCAGTTTCGCAGGGGTGAACACTGAAGCTTTCTTT
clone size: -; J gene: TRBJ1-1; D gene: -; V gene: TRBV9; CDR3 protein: CASSVEGGNTEAFF; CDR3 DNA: TGTGCCAGCAGCGTAGAGGGGGGCAACACTGAAGCTTTCTTT
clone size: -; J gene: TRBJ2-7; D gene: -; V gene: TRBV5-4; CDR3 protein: CASEADDSYEQYF; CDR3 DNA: TGTGCCAGCGAAGCGGATGACTCCTACGAGCAGTACTTC
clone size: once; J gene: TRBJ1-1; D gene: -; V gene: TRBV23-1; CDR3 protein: CAINRDKKGTEAFF; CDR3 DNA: TGCGCCATTAACCGGGACAAGAAGGGAACTGAAGCTTTCTTT
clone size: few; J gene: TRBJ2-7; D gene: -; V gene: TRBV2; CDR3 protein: CASKRAAYEQYF; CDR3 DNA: TGTGCCAGCAAAAGGGCGGCCTACGAGCAGTACTTC
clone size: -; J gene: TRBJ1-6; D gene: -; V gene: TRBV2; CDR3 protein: CASSGGNSPLHF; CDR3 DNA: TGTGCCAGCAGTGGAGGGAATTCACCCCTCCACTTT
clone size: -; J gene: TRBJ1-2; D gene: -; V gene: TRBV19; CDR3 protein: CASSFGPPRNGYTF; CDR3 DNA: TGTGCCAGTAGTTTTGGACCCCCTCGCAATGGCTACACCTTC
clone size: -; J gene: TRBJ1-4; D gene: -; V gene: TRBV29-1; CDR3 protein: CSVELQSNLAANEKLFF; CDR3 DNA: TGCAGCGTTGAACTTCAATCAAATTTGGCGGCCAATGAAAAACTGTTTTTT
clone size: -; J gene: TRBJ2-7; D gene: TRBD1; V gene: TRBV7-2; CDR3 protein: CASSFTGGHTYEQYF; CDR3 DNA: TGTGCCAGCAGTTTTACAGGGGGCCATACCTACGAGCAGTACTTC
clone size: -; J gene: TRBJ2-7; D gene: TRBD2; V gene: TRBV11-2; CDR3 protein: CASSLPRTGLANYYEQYF; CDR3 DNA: TGTGCCAGCAGCTTACCGCGGACGGGACTAGCGAATTACTACGAGCAGTACTTC